Below, 20 T cell receptor beta chains from the same sample are listed, as sequenced in a study of lymphopenia after photon versus proton radiotherapy. TCRdb's table, derived via immunoSEQ multiplex PCR, lists solely in-frame clones and lacks some. Among around 20,000 clones listed, 85% were seen once. Sequencing used peripheral blood, obtained from a patient treated with photon-based radiotherapy. The receptors shown here come from a man aged 60 to 75 with pancreatic cancer.

The rearrangement uses TRBV7-8 and TRBJ2-5, with 8 bases that match TRBD1. The DNA end favors TRBJ2-7, so the J call may be wrong. CDR3 length: 14 amino acids. The germline V gene encodes CDR1 SGHVS and CDR2 FQNEAQ. CDR3: CASSVGQGLYEQYF. In DNA, the CDR3 is TGTGCCAGCAGCGTAGGACAGGGTTTATACGAGCAGTACTTC.

The V and J genes are TRBV18 and TRBJ1-1, with D perhaps matching TRBD1 (5 bases). Deletions cut 3 bases from V and 0 bases from J, with 11 bases between. This CDR3 has 15 residues. Germline CDR1 is KGHSH and CDR2 is LQKENI. CDR3 DNA sequence: TGTGCCAGCTCACCTCGACAGACAATGAACACTGAAGCTTTCTTT. Translation gives CASSPRQTMNTEAFF. Using reference TRBV18 and TRBJ1-1 for the parts outside the CDR3, the full variable domain is NAGVMQNPRHLVRRRGQEARLRCSPMKGHSHVYWYRQLPEEGLKFMVYLQKENIIDESGMPKERFSAEFPKEGPSILRIQQVVRGDSAAYFCASSPRQTMNTEAFFGQGTRLTVV.

This clone has just one count. The CDR3 nucleotides read TGTGCCAGCAGCTTGGGGCCAGGGGGCGATCAGCCCCAGCATTTT. This gives the protein CASSLGPGGDQPQHF. V gene TRBV5-6 combines with J gene TRBJ1-5, with TRBD1 identical over 8 bases. V lost 0 bases to trimming and J lost 5 bases; unmatched junction nucleotides: 4. The V gene's germline CDR1 is SGHDT and CDR2 YYEEEE. This CDR3 is 15 amino acids long. The full variable domain, its missing parts supplied by reference TRBV5-6 and TRBJ1-5, is DAGVTQSPTHLIKTRGQQVTLRCSPKSGHDTVSWYQQALGQGPQFIFQYYEEEERQRGNFPDRFSGHQFPNYSSELNVNALLLGDSALYLCASSLGPGGDQPQHFGDGTRLSIL.

The chain uses TRBV5-1 and TRBJ1-2; D perhaps matches TRBD1 (5 bases). The CDR3 totals 13 residues. Germline V gene sequence: CDR1 SGHRS, CDR2 YFSETQ. Trimming took 2 bases from V and 2 from J, leaving 7 bases between them. CDR3 sequence reads: CASSFRDNYGYTF. CDR3 DNA: TGCGCCAGCAGCTTCCGGGACAACTATGGCTACACCTTC.

The CDR3: CASSRDRNTEAFF. CDR3 bases: TGTGCCAGCAGCCGTGACAGGAACACTGAAGCTTTCTTT. The chain carries TRBV5-4 and TRBJ1-1, with TRBD1 as a possible D gene (5 bases). Trimming shortened V by 4 bases and J by 1 base, and 8 bases separated the two germline ends. Germline V CDR1 and CDR2: SGHNT, YYREEE (reference sequence). The CDR3 runs 13 residues. Using reference TRBV5-4 and TRBJ1-1 for the parts outside the CDR3, the full variable domain is ETGVTQSPTHLIKTRGQQVTLRCSSQSGHNTVSWYQQALGQGPQFIFQYYREEENGRGNFPPRFSGLQFPNYSSELNVNALELDDSALYLCASSRDRNTEAFFGQGTRLTVV.

The chain recombines TRBV29-1 with TRBJ1-1; D is undetermined. From germline, CDR1 is SQVTM and CDR2 ANQGSEA. This CDR3 has 14 amino acids. The V end lost 6 bases, the J end lost 0 bases, and 14 bases lay between the germline ends. The CDR3 protein is CSVRPGHMNTEAFF. The CDR3 coding sequence is TGCAGCGTCCGGCCCGGGCACATGAACACTGAAGCTTTCTTT.

The V gene is TRBV18, the J gene TRBJ2-5; TRBD2 aligns across 7 bases. The CDR3 loop spans 16 amino acids. The V and J ends lost 1 base and 5 bases, in that order; junction bases with no gene match: 10. CDR1 is KGHSH, CDR2 LQKENI, per germline. The CDR3 protein is CASSPLGAGVDETQYF. CDR3 nucleotides: TGTGCCAGCTCACCACTTGGCGCGGGGGTTGATGAGACCCAGTACTTC.

This clone was found once. The rearrangement joins TRBV9 to TRBJ1-2; 7 bases align to TRBD1. Trimming cost V 0 bases and J 1 base; bases outside gene matches: 0. The CDR3 length is 14 residues. Germline CDR1 SGDLS, CDR2 YYNGEE. The chain's CDR3 is CASSVGQGNYGYTF. CDR3 nucleotides: TGTGCCAGCAGCGTAGGACAGGGTAACTATGGCTACACCTTC.

The chain employs TRBV5-6 and TRBJ1-4; perhaps TRBD1 as D (5 bases). CDR1 is SGHDT, CDR2 YYEEEE, per germline. The length of the CDR3 is 14 residues. V was trimmed by 4 bases and J by 8 bases, leaving 15 bases between them. The CDR3 reads CASSDPDEGEKLFF. As DNA, the CDR3 is TGTGCCAGCAGCGACCCTGATGAGGGGGAAAAACTGTTTTTT.

This clone was seen once. The chain uses TRBV29-1 and TRBJ2-1; 7 bases are a match to TRBD1. The CDR3 sequence is 13 residues long. V dropped 8 bases and J dropped 7; count of bases not matched to a gene: 11. In germline, CDR1 is SQVTM, CDR2 ANQGSEA. In nucleotides, the CDR3 is TGCAGCACCTGGTGGGGACAGAAAAATGAGCAGTTCTTC. Its protein product is CSTWWGQKNEQFF.

This rearrangement joins TRBV6-1 to TRBJ1-1; the D is unclear. V lost 0 bases to trimming and J lost 7 bases, with 12 bases between them. This CDR3 has 14 residues. Germline CDR1 and CDR2: MNHNS and SASEGT. The CDR3 bases are TGTGCCAGCAGTGAAGCGTCCGGTAGAGGTGAAGCTTTCTTT. Its protein is CASSEASGRGEAFF.

The gene calls are TRBV14 and TRBJ2-4; 10 bases are a match to TRBD2. The CDR3 loop spans 16 amino acids. Trimming took 4 bases from V and 0 from J; bases not matched to a gene: 3. Per germline, CDR1 SGHDN and CDR2 FVKESK. CDR3 protein: CASSRVAGGAKNIQYF. Written as DNA, the CDR3 is TGTGCCAGCAGCCGAGTAGCGGGGGGAGCCAAAAACATTCAGTACTTC. The variable domain in full, completed from reference TRBV14 and TRBJ2-4, reads EAGVTQFPSHSVIEKGQTVTLRCDPISGHDNLYWYRRVMGKEIKFLLHFVKESKQDESGMPNNRFLAERTGGTYSTLKVQPAELEDSGVYFCASSRVAGGAKNIQYFGAGTRLSVL.

In its sample, this clone was seen a few times. The chain employs TRBV18 and TRBJ2-7; D is undetermined. The V gene's germline CDR1 is KGHSH and CDR2 LQKENI. V lost 0 bases and J lost 2, with 8 bases in between. The CDR3 is 14 residues long. The CDR3 loop reads CASSPPERTYEQYF. The CDR3 DNA reads as TGTGCCAGCTCACCACCTGAAAGGACCTACGAGCAGTACTTC.

The V and J genes are TRBV14 and TRBJ2-3; TRBD2 matches at 11 bases. CDR1 SGHDN and CDR2 FVKESK come from the germline V gene. CDR3 length: 17 residues. With V trimmed by 2 bases and J by 5 bases, 9 bases remained unmatched. The CDR3 loop reads CASSQPVTSGGGDTQYF. CDR3 sequence (DNA): TGTGCCAGCAGCCAACCCGTTACTAGCGGGGGAGGAGATACGCAGTATTTT.

This chain links TRBV6-5 with TRBJ2-7; 8 nucleotides line up with TRBD1. The CDR3 contains 15 residues. Unmatched junction bases numbered 5, after V lost 0 bases and J lost 4 bases. Germline-derived CDR1 and CDR2 are MNHEY and SVGAGI. As DNA, the CDR3 is TGTGCCAGCAGTTACTCGGCCAGGGGGCTATACGAGCAGTACTTC. This sequence encodes CASSYSARGLYEQYF.

The V gene is TRBV5-1, the J gene TRBJ2-3; D remains unclear. Germline loops: CDR1 SGHRS, CDR2 YFSETQ. The V gene lost 3 bases and the J gene lost 5 bases, with 19 bases spanning the gap. The CDR3 covers 16 residues. In DNA form, the CDR3 reads TGCGCCAGCAGCTCATCCGGCGGATGGCAAGTAGATACGCAGTATTTT. It is translated as CASSSSGGWQVDTQYF.

V gene TRBV27 combines with J gene TRBJ1-1, with D possibly matching TRBD1 (5 bases). Looked up from germline, CDR1 is MNHEY and CDR2 is SMNVEV (reference sequence). This CDR3 is 17 amino acids long. Between the trimmed V and J ends, which lost 3 bases and 5 bases, there was a span of 22 bases. The CDR3 nucleotides are TGTGCCAGCAGTTTGTCTCAAGCTCAGGGTAGTGGAACTGAAGCTTTCTTT. This codes for CASSLSQAQGSGTEAFF.

This chain uses TRBV9 with TRBJ2-7; 7 bases are shared with TRBD1. The germline CDR1 and CDR2 sequences are SGDLS and YYNGEE. V gave up 0 bases and J gave up 4 bases; unmatched junction bases: 7. This CDR3 has 15 residues. In DNA, the CDR3 is TGTGCCAGCAGCGTAGCCCAGGGGGTGTCATACGAGCAGTACTTC. Its protein product is CASSVAQGVSYEQYF.

V gene TRBV29-1 combines with J gene TRBJ2-2, with 9 bases fitting TRBD1. The V and J ends lost 4 bases and 3 bases, in that order; junction bases with no gene match: 3. Germline assignment: CDR1 SQVTM and CDR2 ANQGSEA. The CDR3 consists of 14 residues. The CDR3 sequence is CSVGRTGDTGELFF. DNA for the CDR3: TGCAGCGTTGGGCGGACAGGGGACACCGGGGAGCTGTTTTTT.

The chain links TRBV6-6 to TRBJ1-4; D is possibly TRBD1 (5 bases). The germline V gene encodes CDR1 MNHNY and CDR2 SVGAGI (reference sequence). CDR3 length equals 14 residues. V was clipped by 5 bases and J by 8 bases, with 15 bases between them. CDR3 in DNA: TGTGCCAGCAGTAAGACGGGGCCGGCGGAAAAACTGTTTTTT. Encoded protein: CASSKTGPAEKLFF.